These T cell receptor beta chains were read from a single sample in a study of blood T cell repertoires in COVID-19. Produced via immunoSEQ multiplex PCR; TCRdb's table is partial and in-frame only. The sample has nearly 350,000 clones, 85% to 90% seen once. Input material: peripheral blood. These receptors were collected from a woman in her 70s with COVID-19, enrolled during active disease. CDR3s include the opening cysteine and the closing phenylalanine or tryptophan. The D gene is left open where the match is weak. Not all rows give a size; the values are once, few, many and, for expanded clones, a class.

>14|TRBJ1-2|TRBV7-2|.|.
TGTGCCAGCAGCTTAGATGTGCTCGGCTATGGCTACACCTTC
CASSLDVLGYGYTF
>16|TRBJ2-7|TRBV4-3|.|.
TGCGCCAGCAGCCAACGAAACAGGCCTTCGGACTACGAGCAGTACTTC
CASSQRNRPSDYEQYF
>14|TRBJ1-2|TRBV5-4|TRBD1|few
TGTGCCAGCAGCTTGACTGGACAGGGATCTGGCTACACCTTC
CASSLTGQGSGYTF
>13|TRBJ1-1|TRBV24-1|.|.
TGTGCCACCAGGGAGTCGGCCGGCACTGAAGCTTTCTTT
CATRESAGTEAFF
>13|TRBJ1-4|TRBV5-1|.|.
TGCGCCAGCAGCAGGGGTGAGGATGAAAAACTGTTTTTT
CASSRGEDEKLFF
>14|TRBJ2-2|TRBV10-3|.|.
TGTGCCACCCTCCCGGGGTCGAACACCGGGGAGCTGTTTTTT
CATLPGSNTGELFF
>17|TRBJ1-2|TRBV5-6|TRBD1|.
TGTGCCAGCAGCTTGGTATTAGGGGGACAGGGAACCTATGGCTACACCTTC
CASSLVLGGQGTYGYTF
>15|TRBJ2-6|TRBV19|.|.
TGTGCCAGTAGTGGTCTGAGGTCTGGGGCCAACGTCCTGACTTTC
CASSGLRSGANVLTF
>14|TRBJ1-2|TRBV19|.|.
TGTGCCAGTAGTATAGGAACAGGGAAAGTTGGCTACACCTTC
CASSIGTGKVGYTF
>13|TRBJ2-7|TRBV24-1|.|.
TGTGCCACCAGTGAGACAGGAGAGGGCGAGCAGTACTTC
CATSETGEGEQYF
>15|TRBJ2-7|TRBV5-5|TRBD1|.
TGTGCCAGCAGTCGGACGGGACAGGGGGTCCTCGAGCAGTACTTC
CASSRTGQGVLEQYF
>14|TRBJ1-1|TRBV2|.|once
TGTGCCAGCAGGGGGGGGACGAGTGGAACTGAAGCTTTCTTT
CASRGGTSGTEAFF
>16|TRBJ1-1|TRBV6-5|TRBD1|.
TGTGCCAGCAGTTACCAGGACAGGGGTTTTGGGGATGAAGCTTTCTTT
CASSYQDRGFGDEAFF
>14|TRBJ1-4|TRBV28|.|few
TGTGCCAGCGGACAGACGCGCAATAATGAAAAACTGTTTTTT
CASGQTRNNEKLFF
>13|TRBJ1-3|TRBV29-1|TRBD1|.
TGCAGCGTTTTACCACCGGGACAGGGGACCATATATTTT
CSVLPPGQGTIYF
>13|TRBJ1-5|TRBV27|.|once
TGTGCCAGCAGTTTATACCCATTGAGGTCCCAGCATTTT
CASSLYPLRSQHF
>15|TRBJ2-7|TRBV2|.|.
TGTGCCAGCAGGAATCCCGAAGACAGACCCTACGAGCAGTACTTC
CASRNPEDRPYEQYF
>14|TRBJ1-2|TRBV28|TRBD1|.
TGTGCCAGCAGTCCGACAGGGGGCCCCTATGGCTACACCTTC
CASSPTGGPYGYTF
>16|TRBJ1-1|TRBV7-2|.|.
TGTGCCAGCAGCTTAGAGGGGCTCTTAATGAACACTGAAGCTTTCTTT
CASSLEGLLMNTEAFF
>16|TRBJ1-3|TRBV7-2|.|.
TGTGCCAGCAGCCTGGGGCAGCGCCACTCTGGAAACACCATATATTTT
CASSLGQRHSGNTIYF
>14|TRBJ1-2|TRBV3-1/TRBV3-2|.|.
TGTGCCAGCAGTGGTGCGGGGGAGGCTGATGGCTACACCTTC
CASSGAGEADGYTF
>11|TRBJ2-7|TRBV30|.|.
TGTGCCTGGTCCCTCTCCTACGAGCAGTACTTC
CAWSLSYEQYF
>12|TRBJ1-2|TRBV7-2|TRBD1|.
TGTGCCAGCAGCTCAACAGGGGTAGGCTACACCTTC
CASSSTGVGYTF
>12|TRBJ1-1|TRBV2|.|.
TGTGCCGCCAGCAAGAGACAGACCGAAGCTTTCTTT
CAASKRQTEAFF
>15|TRBJ2-1|TRBV7-2|.|.
TGTGCCAGCAGCTTAGATACCTGGCAGTACAATGAGCAGTTCTTC
CASSLDTWQYNEQFF
>14|TRBJ1-1|TRBV6-6|.|.
TGTGCCAGCAGTTACGGGACATTGAACACTGAAGCTTTCTTT
CASSYGTLNTEAFF
>17|TRBJ2-6|TRBV5-6|.|.
TGTGCCAGCAGCTTGAGGGGCACCCTCTCTGGGGCCAACGTCCTGACTTTC
CASSLRGTLSGANVLTF
>14|TRBJ1-1|TRBV5-1|.|.
TGCGCCAGCAGCTTGGGCCAGGGTGGCACTGAAGCTTTCTTT
CASSLGQGGTEAFF
>11|TRBJ2-7|TRBV6-5|TRBD2|.
TGTGCCAGCAAAGGGACTAACGAGCAGTACTTC
CASKGTNEQYF
>17|TRBJ1-1|TRBV5-8|TRBD1|.
TGTGCCAGCAGCTACTACCCGGGACAGGGGGAAAACACTGAAGCTTTCTTT
CASSYYPGQGENTEAFF
>13|TRBJ2-1|TRBV24-1|.|.
TGTGCCACCCGGTCTGGGGCTTACAATGAGCAGTTCTTC
CATRSGAYNEQFF
>14|TRBJ2-7|TRBV6-5|TRBD1|.
TGTGCCAGCATCCTCCGGGACAGGGCATCCGAGCAGTACTTC
CASILRDRASEQYF
>14|TRBJ2-3|TRBV6-2/TRBV6-3|.|.
TGTGCCAGCAGTTACTCTCTAGGAGGAGATACGCAGTATTTT
CASSYSLGGDTQYF
>12|TRBJ1-1|TRBV2|.|.
TGTGCCAGCAGTGACGACGGGGCTGAAGCTTTCTTT
CASSDDGAEAFF
>15|TRBJ1-1|TRBV2|TRBD1|.
TGTGCCAGCGGTAAGACAGGGAATATGAACACTGAAGCTTTCTTT
CASGKTGNMNTEAFF
>13|TRBJ1-5|TRBV21-1|.|.
TGTGCCAGCAGGGTCTATAGCAATCAGCCCCAGCATTTT
CASRVYSNQPQHF
>18|TRBJ1-1|TRBV14|TRBD1|.
TGTGCCAGCAGCCAAGTTCGGCCGGACAGGGCGAAAAGGACTGAAGCTTTCTTT
CASSQVRPDRAKRTEAFF
>14|TRBJ1-2|TRBV6-5|.|.
TGTGCCAGCAGTTATCAAATGGGAGGGCGAGGCTACACCTTC
CASSYQMGGRGYTF
>13|TRBJ1-1|TRBV2|.|.
TGTGCCAGCAGTGCGCCGGGGAACACTGAAGCTTTCTTT
CASSAPGNTEAFF
>17|TRBJ2-3|TRBV2|TRBD2|.
TGTGCCAGTGACCCGGGGTTAGGACTAGCGGTCACAGATACGCAGTATTTT
CASDPGLGLAVTDTQYF
>15|TRBJ2-5|TRBV4-1|TRBD2|.
TGCGCCAGCAGCCAAGTACTAGCGGGCGCAGAGACCCAGTACTTC
CASSQVLAGAETQYF
>13|TRBJ2-1|TRBV19|.|.
TGTGCCAGTAGCATTGGCCCGGAGTGGCGGCAGTTCTTC
CASSIGPEWRQFF
>16|TRBJ1-1|TRBV5-1|TRBD1|.
TGCGCCAGCAGCTTGGAAGGGGGCAGGAGGAACACTGAAGCTTTCTTT
CASSLEGGRRNTEAFF
>14|TRBJ1-3|TRBV5-6|.|.
TGTGCCAGCAGCCTCGCAGGTACTGGAAACACCATATATTTT
CASSLAGTGNTIYF
>15|TRBJ1-5|TRBV5-8|.|.
TGTGCCAGCCAGCTTTTGACAGACGATGGTCAGCCCCAGCATTTT
CASQLLTDDGQPQHF
>16|TRBJ2-7|TRBV19|TRBD2|.
TGTGCCAGTAGTGTAATCATGACTAGCGGTGCCTACGAGCAGTACTTC
CASSVIMTSGAYEQYF
>13|TRBJ1-5|TRBV15|TRBD1|.
TGTGCCACTCAACAGGGGCTGGAGCAGCCCCAGCATTTT
CATQQGLEQPQHF
>13|TRBJ2-7|TRBV11-2|.|.
TGTGCCAGCAGCCCCAGGGCCGGGTCCGAGCAGTACTTC
CASSPRAGSEQYF
>18|TRBJ1-5|TRBV10-1|TRBD1|.
TGCGCCAGCAGTGAGTATGGGACAGGGGCCTTTAGCAATCAGCCCCAGCATTTT
CASSEYGTGAFSNQPQHF
>14|TRBJ1-1|TRBV5-4|.|.
TGTGCCAGCAGCTTTAAGGCAGGAAAAACTGAAGCTTTCTTT
CASSFKAGKTEAFF
>15|TRBJ1-2|TRBV4-1|TRBD1|.
TGCGCCAGCAGCCAAGGGTCAGGGGGCGGCTATGGCTACACCTTC
CASSQGSGGGYGYTF
>14|TRBJ1-2|TRBV6-5|.|.
TGTGCCAGCAGTTACAGAGACAGCAACTATGGCTACACCTTC
CASSYRDSNYGYTF
>17|TRBJ1-1|TRBV23-1|.|.
TGCGCCAGCAGTCAAATGACGGAGTTTCGAGGAGTTCAGGAAGCTTTCTTT
CASSQMTEFRGVQEAFF
>17|TRBJ1-3|TRBV18|TRBD1|.
TGTGCCAGCTCACCGGACCTTAGGACAGGGCGTGGAAACACCATATATTTT
CASSPDLRTGRGNTIYF
>15|TRBJ2-1|TRBV13|TRBD2|.
TGTGCCAGCAGCCCAAGGGCGGGGGGTAGGAATGAGCAGTTCTTC
CASSPRAGGRNEQFF